The 26 T cell receptor beta chains listed next were all sequenced from one sample in a study of cytomegalovirus exposure and HLA in healthy donors. Primers for the PCR totalled 60 Vbeta and 13 Jbeta. The assay was immunoSEQ multiplex PCR, and TCRdb's table has in-frame clones only and misses some. The top ten hold 3.5% to 5% of the sample, which has some 180,000 clones, less than 80% seen once. Specimen: PBMCs. Receptors were obtained from a woman aged 25 to 39 in good health and CMV-seropositive.

The chain joins TRBV6-1 to TRBJ1-6; D unresolved. The CDR3 has 13 residues. V was trimmed by 3 bases and J by 9 bases, leaving 9 bases between them. CDR1 is MNHNS, CDR2 SASEGT, per germline. CDR3 residues: CASSELAGSPLHF. Written as DNA, the CDR3 is TGTGCCAGCAGTGAGCTTGCGGGTTCACCCCTCCACTTT.

V and J are TRBV4-1 and TRBJ2-2; 9 bases fit TRBD1. Losses at the gene ends were 0 bases for V and 6 bases for J; bases not matched to a gene: 8. Germline loops: CDR1 MGHRA, CDR2 YSYEKL. CDR3 length: 17 residues. As DNA, the CDR3 is TGCGCCAGCAGCCAAGACTGGGGACAGGGAGTGGCCGGGGAGCTGTTTTTT. It codes for CASSQDWGQGVAGELFF.

The chain is built from TRBV4-3 and TRBJ1-1; the D is unclear. The CDR3 has 15 residues. Germline values: CDR1 LGHNA, CDR2 YSLEER. V lost 1 base, J lost 1 base, and 10 bases lay in between. CDR3 coding DNA: TGCGCCAGCAGCCAAGGTACTTCATGGAACACTGAAGCTTTCTTT. Protein product: CASSQGTSWNTEAFF.

The chain recombines TRBV2 with TRBJ1-5; 8 bases are shared with TRBD1. Per germline, CDR1 SNHLY and CDR2 FYNNEI. CDR3 length: 15 residues. Trimming cost V 4 bases and J 5 bases; bases outside gene matches: 7. The CDR3 nucleotides are TGTGCCAGCAGTGTACGACAGGGGAATTATCAGCCCCAGCATTTT. Protein: CASSVRQGNYQPQHF.

The chain couples TRBV6-5 to TRBJ1-2, with TRBD1 matching 8 bases. Germline CDR1 and CDR2: MNHEY and SVGAGI. The CDR3 has 15 residues. V lost 6 bases, J lost 8 bases, and 14 bases stayed unmatched. In DNA, the CDR3 is TGTGCCAGCAGACTCGACAGGGGCGGGTCGACCGGCTACACCTTC. Translating gives CASRLDRGGSTGYTF.

The V and J genes are TRBV4-2 and TRBJ2-7; TRBD2 agrees at 8 bases. The CDR3 totals 16 residues. J was trimmed by 2 bases and V by 4 bases; bases with no gene match: 10. From germline, CDR1 is LGHNA and CDR2 YNFKEQ. Here the CDR3 reads CASSPTGGAETYEQYF. DNA for the CDR3: TGTGCCAGCAGCCCAACGGGGGGGGCCGAAACCTACGAGCAGTACTTC.

This clone was seen just once. The chain links TRBV9 to TRBJ2-7, with 7 bases fitting TRBD1. J was trimmed by 5 bases and V by 4 bases; bases with no gene match: 6. The length of the CDR3 is 13 residues. The germline CDR1 and CDR2 sequences are SGDLS and YYNGEE. The DNA for the CDR3 is TGTGCCAGCAGCTTACAGGGGACGCACGAGCAGTACTTC. It yields the protein CASSLQGTHEQYF.

The chain recombines TRBV27 with TRBJ2-1; 10 bases line up with TRBD2. V shed 4 bases, J shed 3 bases, and the junction held 3 bases outside the gene matches. The germline CDR1 and CDR2 sequences are MNHEY and SMNVEV (reference sequence). The CDR3 covers 15 residues. The CDR3 here is CASSSPSGGYNEQFF. In DNA, the CDR3 is TGTGCCAGCAGTTCCCCTAGCGGGGGCTACAATGAGCAGTTCTTC.

In this sample, this clone turned up a few times. One junction end does not reproduce the germline sequence, and a read error may be involved. The chain links TRBV7-9 to TRBJ1-5; 10 bases align to TRBD1. There are 15 residues in the CDR3. Germline CDR1 is SEHNR and CDR2 is FQNEAQ (reference sequence). Here the CDR3 DNA reads TGTTCCAGCAGCTCGACAGGGGGCATGGATCAGCCCCAGCATTTT. Encoded protein: CSSSSTGGMDQPQHF. Complete variable domain (other parts from reference TRBV7-9 and TRBJ1-5): DTGVSQNPRHKITKRGQNVTFRCDPISEHNRLYWYRQTLGQGPEFLTYFQNEAQLEKSRLLSDRFSAERPKGSFSTLEIQRTEQGDSAMYLCSSSSTGGMDQPQHFGDGTRLSIL.

The chain couples TRBV19 to TRBJ1-5; 9 nucleotides align to TRBD1. V lost 4 bases and J lost 2; bases outside the gene matches: 3. Looked up from germline, CDR1 is LNHDA and CDR2 is SQIVND (reference sequence). This CDR3 is built from 15 residues. The CDR3 DNA reads TGTGCCAGTAGTACACAGGGGGCTGGCAATCAGCCCCAGCATTTT. Encoded protein: CASSTQGAGNQPQHF.

The gene calls are TRBV10-3 and TRBJ2-1; TRBD2 matches at 15 bases. Trimming at V came to 10 bases and at J to 6 bases, leaving 7 bases not matched to a gene. Germline-derived CDR1 and CDR2 are ENHRY and SYGVKD. The CDR3 has 15 amino acids. The CDR3 here is CATLGTSGGSNEQFF. The DNA of the CDR3 is TGTGCCACTCTCGGGACTAGCGGGGGGTCCAATGAGCAGTTCTTC.

CDR3 loop: CASSIRAGDTQYF. DNA of the CDR3: TGTGCCAGCTCAATCCGAGCGGGAGATACGCAGTATTTT. The J gene is TRBJ2-3, the V gene TRBV18, with D perhaps matching TRBD2 (6 bases). V lost 5 bases and J lost 5, with 11 bases in between. CDR3 size: 13 residues. Germline V lookup: CDR1 KGHSH, CDR2 LQKENI.

The chain carries TRBV6-5 and TRBJ1-2; D possibly corresponds to TRBD1 (5 bases). Trimming pared 0 bases from V and 4 bases from J, leaving 9 bases between. From germline, CDR1 is MNHEY and CDR2 SVGAGI. This CDR3 is built from 14 residues. The CDR3 spells CASSYSPGPYGYTF. The CDR3 region has the DNA TGTGCCAGCAGTTACTCGCCAGGGCCCTATGGCTACACCTTC.

The rearrangement links TRBV4-2 to TRBJ2-3; TRBD1 might be the D (6 bases). V was pared by 0 bases and J by 2 bases, with 15 bases between. From germline, CDR1 is LGHNA and CDR2 YNFKEQ. CDR3 length equals 17 residues. CDR3: CASSQDGQRRSTDTQYF. For the CDR3, the DNA is TGTGCCAGCAGCCAAGATGGACAGCGGAGATCCACAGATACGCAGTATTTT.

This clone appeared a single time. The V gene is TRBV19, the J gene TRBJ2-7, with 7 bases that match TRBD1. This CDR3 has 13 residues. CDR1 is LNHDA and CDR2 is SQIVND in the germline V gene (reference sequence). With 5 bases clipped from V and 7 bases from J, the junction kept 8 bases outside the gene matches. The CDR3 nucleotides are TGTGCCAGTAGTGGGACAGACTTCGGGGAGCAGTACTTC. It codes for CASSGTDFGEQYF. Supplemented by reference TRBV19 and TRBJ2-7, the full variable domain reads DGGITQSPKYLFRKEGQNVTLSCEQNLNHDAMYWYRQDPGQGLRLIYYSQIVNDFQKGDIAEGYSVSREKKESFPLTVTSAQKNPTAFYLCASSGTDFGEQYFGPGTRLTVT.

The chain links TRBV7-9 to TRBJ1-6; possibly TRBD1 for D (5 bases). V was cut by 5 bases and J by 13 bases, with 27 bases left in between. The CDR3 is made up of 17 amino acids. From germline, CDR1 is SEHNR and CDR2 FQNEAQ (reference sequence). In DNA, the CDR3 is TGTGCCAGCAGCCCGACGACAATACAGGTCCCCGAGATGCCCCTCCACTTT. Its protein product is CASSPTTIQVPEMPLHF.

The V gene is TRBV6-5, the J gene TRBJ1-3, with a weak D call TRBD1 (5 bases). V was trimmed by 8 bases and J by 0 bases, leaving 11 bases between them. Germline CDR1 is MNHEY and CDR2 is SVGAGI. The CDR3 contains 14 residues. The CDR3 region has the DNA TGTGCCAGCCAGGGTTTCATCTCTGGAAACACCATATATTTT. It yields the protein CASQGFISGNTIYF.

This clone was counted between two and nine times. This sample includes further DNA sequences coding for the same CDR3. The V gene is TRBV10-3, the J gene TRBJ2-3, with TRBD1 matching over 8 bases. Germline CDR1 is ENHRY and CDR2 is SYGVKD. The CDR3 sequence is 14 residues long. The trim removed 6 bases at V and 2 bases at J, leaving 4 bases unmatched. The CDR3 protein is CAIRDRVDTDTQYF. The DNA of the CDR3 is TGTGCCATCAGGGACAGGGTGGACACAGATACGCAGTATTTT.

This clone appeared a few times. This rearrangement joins TRBV6-5 to TRBJ2-1; D is possibly TRBD2 (5 bases). CDR3 length: 15 amino acids. Germline assignment: CDR1 MNHEY and CDR2 SVGAGI. V shed 1 base and J shed 4 bases, with 11 bases lying between them. CDR3 in DNA: TGTGCCAGCAGTTACTTAGGACTGACGTACAATGAGCAGTTCTTC. This sequence encodes CASSYLGLTYNEQFF.

The gene calls are TRBV7-8 and TRBJ2-2, with TRBD2 identical over 8 bases. Trimming cost V 4 bases and J 0 bases; bases outside gene matches: 10. Germline assignment: CDR1 SGHVS and CDR2 FQNEAQ. The CDR3 length is 18 residues. The CDR3, as DNA: TGTGCCAGCAGCTCGCCCCCCACTAGCGGCACGAACACCGGGGAGCTGTTTTTT. Amino acids: CASSSPPTSGTNTGELFF.

The rearrangement joins TRBV11-2 to TRBJ1-2, with 7 bases that match TRBD1. The CDR3 runs to 14 residues. Germline CDR1 SGHAT, CDR2 FQNNGV. V shed 5 bases, J shed 5 bases, and the junction held 8 bases outside the gene matches. The CDR3 region is CASSVDRAWYGYTF. The CDR3 DNA sequence: TGTGCCAGCAGCGTTGACAGGGCTTGGTATGGCTACACCTTC.

The rearrangement joins TRBV4-1 to TRBJ2-3, with a weak D call TRBD1 (7 bases). The V end was cut by 3 bases, the J end by 0 bases, with 31 bases between. Germline assignment: CDR1 MGHRA and CDR2 YSYEKL. This CDR3 contains 22 residues. The CDR3 DNA is TGCGCCAGCAGCCATCCTGGAGGGGGACAGAAGGGACTCATAGCTAGCACAGATACGCAGTATTTT. It encodes CASSHPGGGQKGLIASTDTQYF.

The chain uses TRBV5-5 and TRBJ2-7, with 11 bases identical to TRBD1. Unmatched junction bases numbered 15, after V lost 5 bases and J lost 2 bases. The CDR3 is 18 residues long. The germline CDR1 and CDR2 sequences are SGHKS and YYEKEE (reference sequence). The DNA of the CDR3 is TGTGCCAGCAGATATAATCCGGGACAGGGGGTTTCCACCTACGAGCAGTACTTC. This codes for CASRYNPGQGVSTYEQYF. Supplemented by reference TRBV5-5 and TRBJ2-7, the full variable domain reads DAGVTQSPTHLIKTRGQQVTLRCSPISGHKSVSWYQQVLGQGPQFIFQYYEKEERGRGNFPDRFSARQFPNYSSELNVNALLLGDSALYLCASRYNPGQGVSTYEQYFGPGTRLTVT.

The genes are TRBV9 and TRBJ2-1; 11 positions agree with TRBD1. This CDR3 is 15 amino acids long. Losses at the gene ends were 4 bases for V and 6 bases for J; bases not matched to a gene: 6. The germline CDR1 and CDR2 sequences are SGDLS and YYNGEE. DNA of the CDR3: TGTGCCAGCAGCAGGGGACAGGGGGTCCTCAATGAGCAGTTCTTC. This sequence encodes CASSRGQGVLNEQFF.

The chain has TRBV19 and TRBJ1-1; no definite D call. V was trimmed by 10 bases and J by 0 bases, leaving 12 bases between them. The CDR3 runs 13 residues. In germline, CDR1 is LNHDA, CDR2 SQIVND (reference sequence). CDR3 nucleotide sequence: TGTGCCACTGAGGCGACTTTGAACACTGAAGCTTTCTTT. Translation: CATEATLNTEAFF.

This sequence joins TRBV21-1 and TRBJ1-5; no check of the table's D call, TRBD1, against the DNA was made. TRBV21-1 is annotated as a pseudogene. There are 16 residues in the CDR3. Here the CDR3 reads CASISPGQGVEQPQHF. CDR3 coding DNA: TGTGCCAGCATCTCTCCGGGACAGGGGGTCGAACAGCCCCAGCATTTT.